The rows below give T cell receptor beta chains drawn from one sample of a study of T cell changes during pregnancy in multiple sclerosis. TCRdb's table, derived via immunoSEQ multiplex PCR, lists solely in-frame clones and lacks some. The sample contains roughly 73,000 clones, about 92% of which appear only once. The input for sequencing was peripheral blood, taken in the second trimester of pregnancy. The receptors shown here come from a female donor in good health, enrolled as a control in a pregnancy study. CDR3s include the opening cysteine and the closing phenylalanine or tryptophan. A D gene is named only where the DNA matches it firmly. Clone size is not always given. Where it is, it says once, few, many or a class for expanded clones.

cdr3_nt cdr3_aa v_call d_call clone_size j_call
TGTGCCAGCAGCTTAGGACTAGCGGGTCCACGGGAGACCCAGTACTTC CASSLGLAGPRETQYF TRBV7-2 TRBD2 . TRBJ2-5
TGTGCCAGTAGTAGAAGGGGCAATTCACCCCTCCACTTT CASSRRGNSPLHF TRBV19 . . TRBJ1-6
TGTGCCAGTCGAAACAGGGCTGACGCAGATACGCAGTATTTT CASRNRADADTQYF TRBV7-2 . . TRBJ2-3
TGTGCCAGCAGCGGACAGCTGAACACCGGGGAGCTGTTTTTT CASSGQLNTGELFF TRBV28 . once TRBJ2-2
TGTGCCAGCAGCCAAGACCCCGGCGGTAAACTGTTTTTT CASSQDPGGKLFF TRBV6-1 . . TRBJ1-4
TGTGCCAGCAGTGAACGGGGGGATAGTGGGCAGCCCCAGCATTTT CASSERGDSGQPQHF TRBV2 . . TRBJ1-5
TGTGCCAGCAGTCCGACTGTCACAGATACGCAGTATTTT CASSPTVTDTQYF TRBV27 . . TRBJ2-3
TGTGCCAGCAGTTTACAGGGGGCCAACGTCCTGACTTTC CASSLQGANVLTF TRBV28 . . TRBJ2-6
TGTGCCAGCAGTTTACCCCGGACAGGGAGCACTGAAGCTTTCTTT CASSLPRTGSTEAFF TRBV28 TRBD1 . TRBJ1-1
TGTGCCAGCAGCCGAGGACAGGCGCTTACCTACGAGCAGTACTTC CASSRGQALTYEQYF TRBV11-1 TRBD1 . TRBJ2-7
TGTGCTAGTTCTGGCGGTGGCTACACCTTC CASSGGGYTF TRBV12-5 . . TRBJ1-2
TGTGCCAGCAGCTTACTAGCGGGGGGAGAGACCCAGTACTTC CASSLLAGGETQYF TRBV7-2 TRBD2 . TRBJ2-5
TGTGCCAGCAGTTTAATAACATCCGAAGCTTTCTTT CASSLITSEAFF TRBV28 . . TRBJ1-1
TGTGCCAGCAGCTTAGAACGGGGGAATGAAAAACTGTTTTTT CASSLERGNEKLFF TRBV11-3 . few TRBJ1-4
TGTGCCATCCCCAAAGTGTCTAGCGGGGGGGCCTCGGGCACCGGGGAGCTGTTTTTT CAIPKVSSGGASGTGELFF TRBV10-3 TRBD2 . TRBJ2-2
TGTGCCAGCAGCGTACTAGTCAATGAGCAGTTCTTC CASSVLVNEQFF TRBV2 . . TRBJ2-1
TGTGCCACCAGCAGAGGGGCCAGCGGGGGCCTTTACAATGAGCAGTTCTTC CATSRGASGGLYNEQFF TRBV15 TRBD2 . TRBJ2-1
TGCGCCAGCAGCCGTAGCGGGGGTCACAATGAGCAGTTCTTC CASSRSGGHNEQFF TRBV4-3 TRBD2 . TRBJ2-1
TGTGCCAGCAGCTTGGGTCGTGCCCTATATGGCTACACCTTC CASSLGRALYGYTF TRBV5-6 . . TRBJ1-2
TGTGCCAGCAGTGAATCTGGAGGCCACGAGCAGTACTTC CASSESGGHEQYF TRBV6-1 . . TRBJ2-7
TGTGCCAGCAGCTCCTACAGGGGGCAGACCTACGAGCAGTACTTC CASSSYRGQTYEQYF TRBV7-8 TRBD1 . TRBJ2-7
TGCGCCAGCAGCTTGGGCAGGGAAAGTGAAAAACTGTTTTTT CASSLGRESEKLFF TRBV5-1 . . TRBJ1-4
TGCGCCAGCAGCCAAGAGGGGCGGGGGGGCAATGAGCAGTTCTTC CASSQEGRGGNEQFF TRBV4-1 TRBD2 . TRBJ2-1
TGTGCCAGCAGCCAGACAGGGGTCAATCAGCCCCAGCATTTT CASSQTGVNQPQHF TRBV7-8 TRBD1 . TRBJ1-5
TGTGCCAGCAGCTTGGGACAGTTCTCTGGAAACACCATATATTTT CASSLGQFSGNTIYF TRBV11-2 TRBD1 once TRBJ1-3
TGTGCCAGCAGGCGGGTGTCGGGGGACTATGGCTACACCTTC CASRRVSGDYGYTF TRBV5-6 . . TRBJ1-2
TGCGCCAGCAGCCCCCGGTGGGAGACTCAAGAGACCCAGTACTTC CASSPRWETQETQYF TRBV5-1 . . TRBJ2-5
TGTGCCTGGAGTTTAGAGCGGACGGTCACAATTCACTATGGCTACACCTTC CAWSLERTVTIHYGYTF TRBV30 . . TRBJ1-2
TGCAGCGTTGAGACAGAAATTCAAGAGACCCAGTACTTC CSVETEIQETQYF TRBV29-1 . . TRBJ2-5
TGCGCCAGCAGCTTAGGACAGGGGGAGACCCAGTACTTC CASSLGQGETQYF TRBV5-1 TRBD1 . TRBJ2-5
TGTGCCAGCAGCTTACAGACAGCCCAAGAGACCCAGTACTTC CASSLQTAQETQYF TRBV11-2 . . TRBJ2-5
TGTGCCAGCACTCTAGGGGGACAGGCGACCCAGTACTTC CASTLGGQATQYF TRBV28 TRBD1 . TRBJ2-5
TGCGCCAGCAGCCAAGATGGGGTGGGACAGGGTAATAATGAGCAGTTCTTC CASSQDGVGQGNNEQFF TRBV4-3 TRBD1 . TRBJ2-1